This T cell receptor beta chain is from a study of T cell repertoires in cytomegalovirus infection. This clonotype was seen more than once but under ten times. Its target is not known. MiXCR, run by TCRdb on the reads, gives a single entry per CDR3 protein. Of roughly 180,000 distinct CDR3 sequences listed, roughly 20% are singletons. This CDR3 contains 15 residues. Trimming left V 1 base short and J 1 base short, with 10 bases between. Germline V gene data show CDR1 as MNHEY and CDR2 as SVGEGT. The chain uses TRBV6-2 or TRBV6-3 and TRBJ1-1, with D uncertain. This specimen was CD8+ T cells from cultured PBMCs, taken from culture after CMV antigen stimulation. This clonotype originated in a human donor in good health (CMV status not recorded). Some clones in this sample may be carry-over from other donors' samples. The CDR3 spells CASSYWAGGNTEAFF. CDR3 bases: TGTGCCAGCAGTTACTGGGCAGGAGGGAACACTGAAGCTTTCTTT.